These 11 T cell receptor beta chains share one sample of origin, sequenced in a study of T cell responses to AZD1222 COVID-19 vaccine. Using immunoSEQ multiplex PCR, the repertoire was profiled, and TCRdb retains in-frame clones only, with some absent. The repertoire holds 83,000 or so clones, with 70% to 90% as singletons. The material sequenced was peripheral blood, taken on day 0 of MenACWY control vaccination. These receptors came from an adult in good health.

The chain employs TRBV28 and TRBJ2-7; D is unresolved. Trimming shortened V by 5 bases and J by 3 bases, and 14 bases separated the two germline ends. The CDR3 sequence is 14 residues long. Germline values: CDR1 MDHEN, CDR2 SYDVKM. CDR3 in amino acids: CASSPPGGNYEQYF. The CDR3 bases are TGTGCCAGCAGTCCCCCCGGTGGGAACTACGAGCAGTACTTC.

J is TRBJ2-7 and V is TRBV6-5, with 8 nucleotides matching TRBD2. The CDR3 sequence is 14 residues long. Unmatched junction bases numbered 7, after V lost 6 bases and J lost 3 bases. Germline V CDR1 and CDR2: MNHEY, SVGAGI. In DNA form, the CDR3 reads TGTGCCAGCAGCCCCGGGACTAGTCGCTACGAGCAGTACTTC. It is translated as CASSPGTSRYEQYF.

This chain connects TRBV6-5 to TRBJ1-1, with TRBD1 matching 9 bases. This CDR3 region has 15 residues. Germline V gene sequence: CDR1 MNHEY, CDR2 SVGAGI. J was trimmed by 1 base and V by 5 bases; bases with no gene match: 5. The CDR3 reads CASSREQGANTEAFF. The CDR3, as DNA: TGTGCCAGCAGTAGAGAACAGGGGGCGAACACTGAAGCTTTCTTT.

Points on this clone: At the DNA level, this CDR3 is encoded by other sequences in the same sample as well. This chain connects TRBV5-4 to TRBJ2-2, with 14 bases identical to TRBD2. The CDR3 is made up of 17 amino acids. With 5 bases clipped from V and 1 base from J, the junction kept 4 bases outside the gene matches. Germline CDR1 and CDR2: SGHNT and YYREEE (reference sequence). CDR3 loop: CASRLGLAGGNTGELFF. CDR3 coding DNA: TGTGCCAGCAGACTTGGACTAGCGGGAGGGAACACCGGGGAGCTGTTTTTT.

The genes are TRBV4-3 and TRBJ1-5; D is unclear. The CDR3 contains 14 residues. In germline, CDR1 is LGHNA, CDR2 YSLEER. V was clipped by 0 bases and J by 7 bases, with 10 bases between them. The CDR3 nucleotides are TGCGCCAGCAGCCAAGACAGGAGTTGGCAGCCCCAGCATTTT. Amino acids: CASSQDRSWQPQHF.

The genes are TRBV7-2 and TRBJ1-4; maybe TRBD1 (5 bases). V lost 5 bases, J lost 4 bases, and 14 bases lay in between. Germline V gene data show CDR1 as SGHTA and CDR2 as FQGNSA. The CDR3 has 15 amino acids. The CDR3 region has the DNA TGTGCCAGCAGCCAGGTGGGGGGGTTTAATGAAAAACTGTTTTTT. This codes for CASSQVGGFNEKLFF.

The chain combines TRBV6-5 with TRBJ1-5; the D is unclear. Trimming pared 5 bases from V and 5 bases from J, leaving 10 bases between. Germline loops: CDR1 MNHEY, CDR2 SVGAGI. The CDR3 sequence is 13 residues long. The CDR3 region is CASSTDGYQPQHF. The CDR3 bases are TGTGCCAGCAGTACAGACGGTTATCAGCCCCAGCATTTT.

V and J are TRBV28 and TRBJ1-5; D might be TRBD1 (6 bases). Trimming cost V 3 bases and J 3 bases, with 15 bases left between them. The CDR3 is 16 residues long. Germline values: CDR1 MDHEN, CDR2 SYDVKM. The CDR3 is CASSFGQRNYNQPQHF. CDR3 DNA: TGTGCCAGCAGTTTCGGACAGCGAAACTACAATCAGCCCCAGCATTTT.

This clone was picked up a small number of times. The chain is built from TRBV28 and TRBJ2-2, with no clear D. The V end lost 6 bases, the J end lost 7 bases, and 9 bases lay between the germline ends. CDR1 MDHEN and CDR2 SYDVKM come from the germline V gene. CDR3 length: 12 amino acids. The CDR3 reads CASSHRDGELFF. The CDR3 coding sequence is TGTGCCAGCAGCCACAGAGACGGGGAGCTGTTTTTT.

The rearrangement links TRBV27 to TRBJ2-1, with 9 bases identical to TRBD2. Germline loops: CDR1 MNHEY, CDR2 SMNVEV (reference sequence). The ends lost 6 bases at V and 0 bases at J; junction bases unmatched: 9. This CDR3 contains 17 residues. CDR3 bases: TGTGCCAGCAGGCGGGGGGTGACTAGCGGCTCCTACAATGAGCAGTTCTTC. Translating gives CASRRGVTSGSYNEQFF.

This rearrangement joins TRBV6-2 or TRBV6-3 to TRBJ1-4; D is possibly TRBD1 (5 bases). This CDR3 comprises 15 residues. Trimming took off 2 bases at V and 3 bases at J, with 10 bases between the two ends. CDR1 and CDR2 (germline): MNHEY, SVGEGT. CDR3 nucleotide sequence: TGTGCCAGCAGTTACAGGGGTGGACCTAATGAAAAACTGTTTTTT. Protein: CASSYRGGPNEKLFF.